Detailed here is one T cell receptor (beta chain). These data originate in a study of blood T cell repertoires in COVID-19. In the authors' methods: The assay estimated nucleated cells by amplifying reference gene primers. Some clones are missing from TCRdb's copy, which holds only in-frame ones; the method was immunoSEQ multiplex PCR. The DNA was the basis for D and trimming; V, J and clone size are from that table. This sample has roughly 430,000 clones, with nearly 90% found just once. Everyone who took part was roughly 18 to 89 years old, and they came from roughly 25 US areas. Participant-given clinical history determined each cohort assignment. The sequencing input was PBMCs or T cells enriched from blood (not recorded which). The TCR was taken from a woman aged 40-49 years with acute COVID-19.

CDR3: CASSGVRETQYF. CDR3 nucleotides: TGTGCCAGCAGCGGAGTACGAGAGACCCAGTACTTC. J is TRBJ2-5 and V is TRBV5-4; no definite D call. This CDR3 region has 12 residues. V was pared by 4 bases and J by 4 bases, with 8 bases between. The germline gives CDR1 SGHNT, CDR2 YYREEE (reference sequence).